These 31 T cell receptor beta chains came from one sample sequenced in a study of breast tumors, draining lymph nodes, adjacent tissues. Axillary draining lymph nodes of breast cancer patients supplied the node samples. TCRdb re-called the multiplex PCR reads with MiXCR, one entry per CDR3 protein. This table holds more than 80,000 distinct CDR3 sequences, roughly 33% found once. The sequenced sample was axillary lymph node tissue. All receptors derive from a female donor with breast cancer. Some clones in this sample may be carry-over from other donors' samples.

This clonotype was counted ten times or more. The chain uses TRBV20-1 and TRBJ2-1, with 7 bases matching TRBD2. The CDR3 has 13 amino acids. Germline V gene data show CDR1 as DFQATT and CDR2 as SNEGSKA (reference sequence). V trimming: 3 bases; J trimming: 4 bases; junction bases outside the gene matches: 3. DNA of the CDR3: TGCAGTGCTAGCGGGAGGCCTTACAATGAGCAGTTCTTC. Amino acids: CSASGRPYNEQFF.

This clonotype was seen repeatedly, ten times or more. Just one base apart from a much larger clone, this may be a read error. V gene TRBV12-3 or TRBV12-4 combines with J gene TRBJ2-7; the match to TRBD2 covers 10 bases. CDR3 size: 14 residues. J lost 5 bases, V lost 3 bases, and 4 bases had no gene match. CDR3 in amino acids: CASSFTSGMDEQYF. The CDR3 region has the DNA TGTGCCAGCAGTTTCACTAGCGGGATGGACGAGCAGTACTTC.

The J gene is TRBJ2-5, the V gene TRBV7-3; 11 bases line up with TRBD2. Germline V CDR1 and CDR2: SGHTA, FQGTGA. There are 17 residues in the CDR3. Trimming cost V 2 bases and J 5 bases; bases outside gene matches: 10. This CDR3 reads CASSLRSLAGGQETQYF. The CDR3 DNA reads as TGTGCCAGCAGCTTACGGAGCCTAGCGGGGGGCCAGGAGACCCAGTACTTC.

This clonotype was seen many times. The chain combines TRBV2 with TRBJ1-5, with 7 bases that match TRBD1. Looked up from germline, CDR1 is SNHLY and CDR2 is FYNNEI. V trimming: 1 base; J trimming: 2 bases; junction bases outside the gene matches: 5. There are 16 residues in the CDR3. The CDR3 is CASSEEGGGGNQPQHF. CDR3 nucleotides: TGTGCCAGCAGTGAAGAAGGAGGGGGCGGCAATCAGCCCCAGCATTTT.

This clonotype appeared many times. The chain links TRBV19 to TRBJ1-3; 7 bases map to TRBD1. The CDR3 has 15 amino acids. From germline, CDR1 is LNHDA and CDR2 SQIVND (reference sequence). The V and J ends lost 8 bases and 0 bases, in that order; junction bases with no gene match: 7. Here the CDR3 DNA reads TGTGCCAGTGGGGACAGCCCGGTCTCTGGAAACACCATATATTTT. This sequence encodes CASGDSPVSGNTIYF.

This clonotype was seen ten or more times. The chain carries TRBV7-9 and TRBJ2-5, with a tentative D call TRBD2 (5 bases). This CDR3 contains 14 residues. The germline gives CDR1 SEHNR, CDR2 FQNEAQ (reference sequence). With 1 base removed from V and 3 bases from J, the gap between germline ends came to 9 bases. CDR3 coding DNA: TGTGCCAGCAGCTTAGGTTACGGGGAAGAGACCCAGTACTTC. It yields the protein CASSLGYGEETQYF.

V is TRBV2 and J is TRBJ1-2; a possible D gene is TRBD1 (6 bases). Trimming stripped 8 bases from V and 5 bases from J, with 12 bases between. Germline values: CDR1 SNHLY, CDR2 FYNNEI. The CDR3 runs to 12 residues. CDR3 sequence reads: CASPAGTYGYTF. The CDR3 DNA sequence: TGTGCCAGCCCGGCAGGGACATATGGCTACACCTTC.

This clonotype was detected many times. For the CDR3, the DNA is TGTGCCAGCAGCGATCGACTCACAACCTACAATGAGCAGTTCTTC. Translating it yields CASSDRLTTYNEQFF. This chain joins TRBV9 and TRBJ2-1; the D is unclear. The V gene's germline CDR1 is SGDLS and CDR2 YYNGEE. The CDR3 has 15 residues. The V end was cut by 3 bases, the J end by 2 bases, with 12 bases between.

The chain combines TRBV2 with TRBJ1-6, with D maybe TRBD1 (5 bases). V lost 5 bases to trimming and J lost 5 bases, with 13 bases between them. In germline, CDR1 is SNHLY, CDR2 FYNNEI. This CDR3 is built from 15 residues. As DNA, the CDR3 is TGTGCCAGCAGTCCAGGGACGGTGGATAATTCACCCCTCCACTTT. Amino acids: CASSPGTVDNSPLHF.

The genes are TRBV24-1 and TRBJ1-5; D ambiguous. The CDR3 has 15 amino acids. Germline lookup yields CDR1 KGHDR and CDR2 SFDVKD. V lost 4 bases, J lost 4 bases, and 13 bases lay in between. CDR3 in amino acids: CATSENGRPNQPQHF. CDR3 DNA: TGTGCCACCAGTGAAAATGGCAGGCCTAATCAGCCCCAGCATTTT.

This clonotype was seen ten or more times. V is TRBV15 and J is TRBJ2-5, with no clear D. Germline V gene lookup returns CDR1 LNHNV and CDR2 YYDKDF (reference sequence). Trimming pared 0 bases from V and 1 base from J, leaving 9 bases between. This CDR3 has 15 amino acids. CDR3 nucleotides: TGTGCCACCAGCAGAGAGGGGATATTCCAAGAGACCCAGTACTTC. It encodes CATSREGIFQETQYF.

This clonotype was seen repeatedly, ten times or more. The chain recombines TRBV20-1 with TRBJ2-4; the D gene could be TRBD1 or TRBD2 (5 bases each). V lost 0 bases, J lost 8 bases, and 17 bases lay in between. The CDR3 runs to 15 residues. Germline V CDR1 and CDR2: DFQATT, SNEGSKA (reference sequence). The CDR3 sequence is CSARDYGTVLDIQYF. CDR3 in DNA: TGCAGTGCTAGAGATTACGGGACGGTGCTTGACATTCAGTACTTC.

This clonotype was detected ten times or more. The chain combines TRBV12-3 or TRBV12-4 with TRBJ2-5; D gene ambiguous. V gave up 3 bases and J gave up 3 bases, with 11 bases separating them. This CDR3 spans 14 amino acids. The CDR3 DNA reads as TGTGCCAGCAGTTTTTTAGACGCTGAAGAGACCCAGTACTTC. This encodes CASSFLDAEETQYF.

This rearrangement joins TRBV9 to TRBJ2-2; the D is unclear. This CDR3 is built from 14 residues. V lost 0 bases, J lost 1 base, and 4 bases lay in between. In germline, CDR1 is SGDLS, CDR2 YYNGEE. The CDR3 sequence: CASSVGLNTGELFF. The CDR3 nucleotides are TGTGCCAGCAGCGTAGGCCTGAACACCGGGGAGCTGTTTTTT.

This clonotype was found many times. This chain joins TRBV5-8 and TRBJ2-7, with 9 bases that match TRBD1. The V and J ends lost 3 bases and 3 bases, in that order; junction bases with no gene match: 10. Germline V gene sequence: CDR1 SGHTS, CDR2 YDEGEE. The CDR3 is 16 residues long. CDR3 amino acids: CASSYGQGHRVYEQYF. The CDR3 DNA reads as TGTGCCAGCAGCTATGGACAGGGGCATCGGGTCTACGAGCAGTACTTC.

This clonotype was seen many times. The CDR3 protein is CMTSSTDTQYF. CDR3 coding DNA: TGCATGACTAGTAGCACAGATACGCAGTATTTT. V usage is TRBV20-1 and J usage is TRBJ2-3, with D perhaps TRBD2 (6 bases). Germline CDR1 is DFQATT and CDR2 is SNEGSKA (reference sequence). This CDR3 is built from 11 residues.

This clonotype has just a few counts. The chain has TRBV6-2 or TRBV6-3 and TRBJ2-1; TRBD2 aligns across 10 bases. Per germline, CDR1 MNHEY and CDR2 SVGEGT. This CDR3 is built from 19 residues. Trimming took 5 bases from V and 1 from J; bases not matched to a gene: 14. The CDR3 DNA reads TGTGCCAGCAGTCTTCTAGCGGGGGACCGCCCGAGGTCCTACAATGAGCAGTTCTTC. Translating gives CASSLLAGDRPRSYNEQFF.

Details on this clonotype: A much larger clone differs by one base, so this may be a read error. The V and J genes are TRBV5-5 and TRBJ2-5; D gene uncertain. The ends were cut back, 2 bases at V and 4 bases at J, with 9 bases in the middle. Germline V gene data show CDR1 as SGHKS and CDR2 as YYEKEE (reference sequence). This CDR3 contains 13 residues. The CDR3, as DNA: TGTGCCAGCAGCTTTAGACTGCCAGAGACCCAGTACTTC. Translation: CASSFRLPETQYF.

With respect to this clonotype: This may arise from a read error, as a much more abundant clone is one base away. The rearrangement uses TRBV12-1 and TRBJ2-7; the table's D call of TRBD2 was not tested on the DNA. TRBV12-1 is a listed pseudogene. CDR3 length: 16 amino acids. The DNA for the CDR3 is TGTGCCAGCAGCCCGACGACTAGCGAGAGCCCCTACGAGCAGTACTTC. Its translation: CASSPTTSESPYEQYF.

This clonotype has at least ten counts. The chain carries TRBV10-3 and TRBJ2-5, with 7 bases lining up with TRBD2. The J segment lost 3 bases and the V segment lost 9 bases, leaving 7 bases of the junction unmatched. The CDR3 is 13 residues long. Germline CDR1 reads ENHRY; CDR2 reads SYGVKD. CDR3 sequence (DNA): TGTGCCATATGGGGAGGGGAGAAAGAGACCCAGTACTTC. Translated: CAIWGGEKETQYF.

This clonotype was observed many times. J is TRBJ2-5 and V is TRBV20-1; TRBD1 agrees at 9 bases. With 2 bases clipped from V and 5 bases from J, the junction kept 9 bases outside the gene matches. Germline-derived CDR1 and CDR2 are DFQATT and SNEGSKA (reference sequence). This CDR3 is 15 amino acids long. CDR3 amino acids: CSARMGTGRPETQYF. DNA of the CDR3: TGCAGTGCTAGAATGGGGACAGGGAGGCCCGAGACCCAGTACTTC.

On this clonotype itself: A much larger clone is a single base away; this may be a read error. The CDR3 end shows no conserved phenylalanine or tryptophan, and so a read error is likely. The chain links TRBV16 to TRBJ2-2; TRBD2 aligns across 10 bases. Germline V gene data show CDR1 as KGHSY and CDR2 as FQNENV. The length of the CDR3 is 18 residues. V lost 4 bases, J lost 1 base, and 9 bases stayed unmatched. CDR3 sequence (DNA): TGTGCCAGCAGCCGCCGGCTAGCGGGAGCGGGGAACACCGGGGAGCTGTTTGTT. It translates to CASSRRLAGAGNTGELFV.

This chain links TRBV14 with TRBJ2-7, with 12 bases matching TRBD2. J was trimmed by 3 bases and V by 3 bases; bases with no gene match: 6. Per the germline V gene, CDR1 is SGHDN and CDR2 is FVKESK. The CDR3 totals 16 residues. The CDR3 nucleotides are TGTGCCAGCAGCCAGTACTCGGGACTAGCGGGCTACGAGCAGTACTTC. Amino acid sequence: CASSQYSGLAGYEQYF.

This clonotype appeared a few times. This may be a read error, as it is one base from a much larger clone. The chain has TRBV5-1 and TRBJ2-2; 8 nucleotides match TRBD2. CDR1 is SGHRS and CDR2 is YFSETQ in the germline V gene. Trimming cost V 0 bases and J 7 bases; bases outside gene matches: 8. The CDR3 sequence is 16 residues long. The CDR3 DNA reads TGCGCCAGCAGCTTGGGGGTAGCGGGAAACGGCGGGGAGCTGTTTTTT. This sequence encodes CASSLGVAGNGGELFF.

Details on this clonotype: One end of the junction is discordant with germline, which a read error may explain. The chain joins TRBV5-1 to TRBJ2-5; D gene ambiguous. The CDR3 contains 14 residues. Germline V gives CDR1 SGHRS, CDR2 YFSETQ. The CDR3 coding sequence is TGCGCCAGTTCCCCTCGGGTGGATCAAGACACCCAGTACTTC. This encodes CASSPRVDQDTQYF. The complete variable domain, with remaining parts taken from reference TRBV5-1 and TRBJ2-5, reads KAGVTQTPRYLIKTRGQQVTLSCSPISGHRSVSWYQQTPGQGLQFLFEYFSETQRNKGNFPGRFSGRQFSNSRSEMNVSTLELGDSALYLCASSPRVDQDTQYFGPGTRLLVL.

Comments on this clonotype: In this CDR3 the conserved last residue, phenylalanine or tryptophan, is missing, so a read error is likely. This rearrangement joins TRBV20-1 to TRBJ1-6; possibly TRBD1 for D (6 bases). The CDR3 sequence is 17 residues long. CDR1 DFQATT and CDR2 SNEGSKA come from the germline V gene (reference sequence). Trimming cost V 3 bases and J 3 bases, with 18 bases left between them. DNA of the CDR3: TGCAGTGCTAGTCGCCTCCGGATAGGGGGCTATAATTCACCCCTCCACTCT. Translated: CSASRLRIGGYNSPLHS.

By sample fraction, this clonotype is medium-sized. The chain joins TRBV7-9 to TRBJ1-5; no definite D call. Trimming took off 6 bases at V and 9 bases at J, with 18 bases between the two ends. This CDR3 has 14 residues. Germline V gene data show CDR1 as SEHNR and CDR2 as FQNEAQ (reference sequence). The CDR3 region has the DNA TGTGCCAGCAGTTCCACCCAACAGATCGGGCCCCAGCATTTT. This gives the protein CASSSTQQIGPQHF.

This clonotype was detected ten times or more. The gene calls are TRBV15 and TRBJ2-5; TRBD1 aligns across 7 bases. Germline-derived CDR1 and CDR2 are LNHNV and YYDKDF (reference sequence). The CDR3 totals 16 residues. V gave up 3 bases and J gave up 2 bases; unmatched junction bases: 9. Here the CDR3 reads CATSRQGVLIQETQYF. In DNA form, the CDR3 reads TGTGCCACCAGCAGGCAGGGGGTCCTAATTCAAGAGACCCAGTACTTC.

This clonotype has only a few counts. The gene calls are TRBV20-1 and TRBJ1-1; D not resolved. Germline lookup yields CDR1 DFQATT and CDR2 SNEGSKA (reference sequence). The CDR3 runs 12 residues. The V end lost 7 bases, the J end lost 0 bases, and 9 bases lay between the germline ends. The CDR3 DNA reads TGCAGTGTTCGGTACCTGAACACTGAAGCTTTCTTT. Translation gives CSVRYLNTEAFF.

This clonotype was seen many times. A read error may account for a junction end that differs from germline. This chain links TRBV6-2 or TRBV6-3 with TRBJ2-5; D is undetermined. Germline V gene sequence: CDR1 MNHEY, CDR2 SVGEGT. CDR3 size: 14 residues. CDR3 loop: CASSHSPTQETQYF. The CDR3 DNA sequence: TGTGCCAGCAGTCACTCGCCCACCCAAGAGACCCAGTACTTC.

Ten or more counts support this clonotype. The rearrangement uses TRBV28 and TRBJ2-2; 9 bases line up with TRBD1. Germline V gene lookup returns CDR1 MDHEN and CDR2 SYDVKM. Unmatched junction bases numbered 11, after V lost 5 bases and J lost 7 bases. This CDR3 region has 16 residues. The CDR3 loop reads CASSPPGQGINGELFF. In DNA, the CDR3 is TGTGCCAGCAGTCCTCCCGGACAGGGGATTAACGGGGAGCTGTTTTTT.